This T cell receptor (beta chain) was sequenced in a study of cytomegalovirus exposure and HLA in healthy donors. The germline gives CDR1 MGHRA, CDR2 YSYEKL. This CDR3 region has 16 residues. Points on this clone: At one of its ends the junction is not consistent with the germline gene, which may arise from a read error.

60 Vbeta and 13 Jbeta primers were used in PCR. Clones were read by immunoSEQ multiplex PCR, and TCRdb kept only the in-frame ones, dropping some. The sample consists of some 200,000 clones, 70% of them appearing once. The chain couples TRBV4-1 to TRBJ2-5; 9 bases fit TRBD1. Sequencing was carried out using PBMCs. The clonotype comes from a middle-aged man in good health and CMV-seropositive. The CDR3 reads CASRIGRGQGKEAQYF. CDR3 sequence (DNA): TGCGCCAGCAGGATCGGGCGGGGACAGGGAAAAGAGGCCCAGTACTTC.